Given below is one TCR beta chain in context. The data were taken from a study of blood T cell repertoires in COVID-19. Study details: Specimens from acute and convalescent COVID-19 originated in the United States, Italy and Spain.

The table came from immunoSEQ multiplex PCR; TCRdb's copy has only in-frame clones and leaves some out. The sample lists approximately 260,000 clones; around 82% were seen once. The CDR3 spans 15 residues. Germline trimming cut 5 bases from V and 6 bases from J; bases unmatched to any gene: 10. Germline V gene data show CDR1 as SNHLY and CDR2 as FYNNEI. The sample consisted of peripheral blood. This chain joins TRBV2 and TRBJ2-7; 10 nucleotides line up with TRBD1. The origin of this receptor is a woman aged 80 or older with active or convalescent COVID-19. The CDR3 loop is CASSRDRGVEPEQYF. The CDR3 DNA reads as TGTGCCAGCAGTAGGGACAGGGGCGTTGAGCCCGAGCAGTACTTC.